The 15 T cell receptor beta chains listed next were all sequenced from one sample in a study of identical twins. TCRdb called the 5' RACE reads again in MiXCR, with one record for every CDR3 protein. Of 500,000 to 550,000 distinct CDR3 sequences in the sample, approximately 20% were seen once. These data also featured in a second study, about yellow fever vaccine responses in identical twins.

Input material: CD4+ T cells sorted from blood. These receptors were obtained from a woman aged 18-29 years in good health.

This clonotype turned up a few times. This chain uses TRBV7-9 with TRBJ2-4, with TRBD1 matching over 11 bases. CDR1 SEHNR and CDR2 FQNEAQ come from the germline V gene (reference sequence). J was trimmed by 12 bases and V by 4 bases; bases with no gene match: 8. The CDR3 consists of 14 residues. CDR3 sequence: CASSSRTGGSNQYF. CDR3 in DNA: TGTGCCAGCAGCTCAAGGACAGGGGGCTCTAATCAGTACTTC.

The chain couples TRBV5-1 to TRBJ2-1; the D is unclear. Per germline, CDR1 SGHRS and CDR2 YFSETQ. Deletions cut 0 bases from V and 12 bases from J, with 25 bases between. The CDR3 runs 17 residues. CDR3 in amino acids: CASSLGPTGDRIRVQFF. The DNA for the CDR3 is TGCGCCAGCAGCTTGGGTCCCACTGGGGATCGCATAAGGGTGCAGTTCTTC.

This chain connects TRBV24-1 to TRBJ2-7; D is ambiguous. With 2 bases removed from V and 0 bases from J, the gap between germline ends came to 10 bases. This CDR3 region has 15 residues. Germline V gene data show CDR1 as KGHDR and CDR2 as SFDVKD. The CDR3 spells CATSDYGNHSYEQYV. The CDR3 nucleotides read TGTGCCACCAGTGATTACGGCAACCACTCCTACGAGCAGTACGTC.

In the case of this clonotype: Relative to the germline gene, one junction end is altered; a read error may explain this. The chain recombines TRBV12-3 or TRBV12-4 with TRBJ2-3, with TRBD2 matching over 11 bases. This CDR3 contains 13 residues. The CDR3 coding sequence is TGTGCCAGCATACTAGCGGGAGCAGATACGCGGTATTTT. It specifies CASILAGADTRYF.

This clonotype was seen a handful of times. The CDR3 here is CASSSMGGETQYF. CDR3 in DNA: TGTGCCAGCAGCTCTATGGGAGGCGAGACCCAGTACTTC. This chain uses TRBV5-4 with TRBJ2-5; D may be TRBD2 (6 bases). V lost 3 bases to trimming and J lost 5 bases, with 11 bases between them. CDR1 SGHNT and CDR2 YYREEE come from the germline V gene (reference sequence). CDR3 size: 13 residues.

This clonotype was found a few times. This chain connects TRBV9 to TRBJ2-3; no clear D. The V end was cut by 3 bases, the J end by 2 bases, with 7 bases between. The CDR3 is made up of 13 amino acids. CDR1 and CDR2 (germline): SGDLS, YYNGEE. The CDR3 DNA is TGTGCCAGCAGCGCGGGCTCCACAGATACGCAGTATTTT. Its translation: CASSAGSTDTQYF.

The J gene is TRBJ2-7, the V gene TRBV12-3 or TRBV12-4; tentative D call: TRBD1 (5 bases). The CDR3 totals 14 residues. V was trimmed by 3 bases and J by 4 bases, leaving 13 bases between them. The CDR3 DNA reads TGTGCCAGCAGTTTTAAGGGGCCATTATACGAGCAGTACTTC. Its protein is CASSFKGPLYEQYF.

The sample holds a few counts of this clonotype. The rearrangement uses TRBV6-5 and TRBJ1-5, with TRBD1 as a possible D gene (6 bases). CDR1 and CDR2 from the germline V gene are MNHEY and SVGAGI. Trimming shortened V by 4 bases and J by 5 bases, and 15 bases separated the two germline ends. The CDR3 runs to 15 residues. CDR3 protein: CASSSTGKGHQPQHF. For the CDR3, the DNA is TGTGCCAGCAGTTCCACAGGGAAGGGTCATCAGCCCCAGCATTTT.

The chain joins TRBV5-1 to TRBJ2-7, with D tentatively TRBD1 or TRBD2 (5 bases each). Deletions cut 4 bases from V and 2 bases from J, with 16 bases between. CDR1 is SGHRS, CDR2 YFSETQ, per germline. The CDR3 loop spans 15 amino acids. CDR3 DNA sequence: TGCGCCAGCAGCCTGGCCGGGACGGCCCCCTACGAGCAGTACTTC. As protein: CASSLAGTAPYEQYF.

The chain recombines TRBV6-5 with TRBJ2-5; TRBD1 matches 8 bases. V lost 2 bases, J lost 3 bases, and 8 bases stayed unmatched. The CDR3 runs to 16 residues. Germline loops: CDR1 MNHEY, CDR2 SVGAGI. The CDR3 nucleotides read TGTGCCAGCAGTTACGGACCCGGGACAGGCAAAGAGACCCAGTACTTC. It specifies CASSYGPGTGKETQYF.

On this clonotype itself: At one boundary the junction diverges from the germline segment, which might be a read error. The V call is TRBV6-5, the J call TRBJ2-3; 9 nucleotides agree with TRBD2. The CDR3 covers 14 residues. CDR1 MNHEY and CDR2 SVGAGI come from the germline V gene. In nucleotides, the CDR3 is TGCGCCAGCAGTTATAGCGGGAGCGCAGATACGCAGTATTTT. It is translated as CASSYSGSADTQYF.

In its sample, this clonotype was seen a few times. This chain uses TRBV20-1 with TRBJ1-5; D gene ambiguous. Trimming pared 3 bases from V and 1 base from J, leaving 7 bases between. The CDR3 has 13 amino acids. The germline gives CDR1 DFQATT, CDR2 SNEGSKA (reference sequence). CDR3 sequence reads: CSASPGSNQPQHF. The DNA for the CDR3 is TGCAGTGCTAGTCCGGGGAGCAATCAGCCCCAGCATTTT.

A few counts support this clonotype. The rearrangement joins TRBV24-1 to TRBJ2-5; D may be TRBD2 (6 bases). V was pared by 4 bases and J by 5 bases, with 16 bases between. CDR1 is KGHDR and CDR2 is SFDVKD in the germline V gene. The CDR3 is made up of 15 amino acids. Written as DNA, the CDR3 is TGTGCCACCAGTGAGCGTGCGGGGTTGTGGGAGACCCAGTACTTC. Translated: CATSERAGLWETQYF.

The chain couples TRBV12-3 or TRBV12-4 to TRBJ2-7; 7 bases align to TRBD1. Trimming removed 6 bases from V and 5 bases from J; junction bases left unmatched: 10. The CDR3 loop spans 14 amino acids. The CDR3 spells CASRASTGKNEQYF. DNA of the CDR3: TGTGCCAGCAGGGCCTCGACAGGGAAGAACGAGCAGTACTTC.

This clonotype has just a few counts. This chain uses TRBV20-1 with TRBJ2-5; 13 bases agree with TRBD2. The germline gives CDR1 DFQATT, CDR2 SNEGSKA (reference sequence). V lost 5 bases to trimming and J lost 5 bases; unmatched junction nucleotides: 11. The length of the CDR3 is 16 residues. The CDR3 reads CSAPRTSGGDWETQYF. The DNA of the CDR3 is TGCAGTGCTCCTCGGACTAGCGGGGGAGATTGGGAGACCCAGTACTTC.